This TCR beta chain was documented in a study of blood T cells in healthy people across ages. Then a second PCR, running about 6 to 12 cycles, was carried out with a sample-barcoded 5' primer and a J-beta primer mix. TCRdb analysed the 5' RACE reads with MiXCR anew, one entry per CDR3 protein. This table has fewer than 900,000 distinct CDR3 sequences, 36% appearing once. Germline-derived CDR1 and CDR2 are ENHRY and SYGVKD. CDR3 length: 13 amino acids. Trimming removed 7 bases from V and 9 bases from J; junction bases left unmatched: 5. V and J are TRBV10-3 and TRBJ2-1; 11 bases align to TRBD2. Sequencing was carried out using blood. This receptor was obtained from a man aged 18 to 29 in good health. CDR3 loop: CAINSGGAGEQFF. In DNA, the CDR3 is TGTGCCATCAATAGCGGGGGGGCCGGTGAGCAGTTCTTC.